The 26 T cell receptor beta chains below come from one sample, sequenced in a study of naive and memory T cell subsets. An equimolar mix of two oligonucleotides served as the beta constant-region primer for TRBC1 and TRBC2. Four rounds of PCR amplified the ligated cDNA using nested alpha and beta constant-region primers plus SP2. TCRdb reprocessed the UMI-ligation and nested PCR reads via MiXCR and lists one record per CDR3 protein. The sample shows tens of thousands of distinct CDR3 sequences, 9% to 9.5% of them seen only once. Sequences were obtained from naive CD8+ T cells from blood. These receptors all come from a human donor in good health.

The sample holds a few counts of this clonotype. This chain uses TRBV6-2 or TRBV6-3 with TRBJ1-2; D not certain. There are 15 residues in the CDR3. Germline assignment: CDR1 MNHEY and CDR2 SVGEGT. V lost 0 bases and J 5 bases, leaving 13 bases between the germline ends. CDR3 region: CASSYSIRAPYGYTF. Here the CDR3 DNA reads TGTGCCAGCAGTTACTCCATCCGGGCCCCTTATGGCTACACCTTC.

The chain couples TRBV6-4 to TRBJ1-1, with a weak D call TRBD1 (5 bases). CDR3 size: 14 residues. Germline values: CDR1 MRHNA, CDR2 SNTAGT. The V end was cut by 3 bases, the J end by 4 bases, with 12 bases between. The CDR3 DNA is TGTGCCAGCAGTGAATCTCCGGGGGGCACTGAAGCTTTCTTT. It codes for CASSESPGGTEAFF.

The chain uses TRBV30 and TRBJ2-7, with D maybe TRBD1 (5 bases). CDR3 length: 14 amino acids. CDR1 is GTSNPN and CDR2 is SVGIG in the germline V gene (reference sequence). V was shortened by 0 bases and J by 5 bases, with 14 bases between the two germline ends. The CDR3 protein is CAWSVGVGVNEQYF. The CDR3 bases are TGTGCCTGGAGTGTAGGGGTTGGAGTGAACGAGCAGTACTTC.

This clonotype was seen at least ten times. CDR3 nucleotides: TGCAGTGCTCCCTGGCCCAATTACAATGAGCAGTTCTTC. Translation gives CSAPWPNYNEQFF. The rearrangement links TRBV20-1 to TRBJ2-1; no clear D. The V end was cut by 5 bases, the J end by 4 bases, with 12 bases between. The CDR3 has 13 amino acids. Germline lookup yields CDR1 DFQATT and CDR2 SNEGSKA (reference sequence).

This chain's CDR3 is CASSQVLTRDNEQFF. The DNA for the CDR3 is TGCGCCAGCAGCCAAGTGTTAACGAGGGACAATGAGCAGTTCTTC. This chain uses TRBV4-1 with TRBJ2-1; D is perhaps TRBD2 (5 bases). Germline CDR1 and CDR2: MGHRA and YSYEKL. This CDR3 region has 15 residues. The germline V and J ends were trimmed by 1 base and 5 bases, with 12 bases remaining between them.

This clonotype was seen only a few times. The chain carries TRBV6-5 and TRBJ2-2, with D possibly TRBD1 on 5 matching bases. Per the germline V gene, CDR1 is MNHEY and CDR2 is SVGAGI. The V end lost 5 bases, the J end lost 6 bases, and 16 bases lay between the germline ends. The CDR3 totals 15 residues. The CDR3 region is CASSPLSGLAGELFF. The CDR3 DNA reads TGTGCCAGCAGTCCCCTTTCAGGGTTAGCCGGGGAGCTGTTTTTT.

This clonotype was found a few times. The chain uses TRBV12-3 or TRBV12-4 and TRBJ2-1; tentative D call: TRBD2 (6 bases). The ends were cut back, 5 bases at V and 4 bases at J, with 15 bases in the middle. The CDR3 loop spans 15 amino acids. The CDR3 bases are TGTGCCAGCAGTCTCACTGGGGGAGGTTACAATGAGCAGTTCTTC. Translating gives CASSLTGGGYNEQFF.

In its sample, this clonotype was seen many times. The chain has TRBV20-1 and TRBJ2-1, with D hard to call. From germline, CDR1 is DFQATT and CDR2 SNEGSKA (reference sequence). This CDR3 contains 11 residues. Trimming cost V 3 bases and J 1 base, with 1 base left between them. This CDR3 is CSARSYNEQFF. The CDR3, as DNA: TGCAGTGCTAGGTCCTACAATGAGCAGTTCTTC.

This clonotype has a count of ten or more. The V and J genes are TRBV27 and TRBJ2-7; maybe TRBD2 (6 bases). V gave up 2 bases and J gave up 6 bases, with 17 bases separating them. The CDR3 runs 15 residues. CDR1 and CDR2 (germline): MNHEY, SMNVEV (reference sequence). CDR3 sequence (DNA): TGTGCCAGCAGTTTAGGCCGGGAGAAGTCTTTCGAGCAGTACTTC. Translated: CASSLGREKSFEQYF.

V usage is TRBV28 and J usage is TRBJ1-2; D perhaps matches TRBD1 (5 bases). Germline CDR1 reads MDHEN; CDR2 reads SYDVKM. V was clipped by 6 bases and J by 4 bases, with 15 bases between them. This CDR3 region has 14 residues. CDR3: CASRIRTQIYGYTF. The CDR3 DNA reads TGTGCCAGCAGAATCAGGACACAGATCTATGGCTACACCTTC.

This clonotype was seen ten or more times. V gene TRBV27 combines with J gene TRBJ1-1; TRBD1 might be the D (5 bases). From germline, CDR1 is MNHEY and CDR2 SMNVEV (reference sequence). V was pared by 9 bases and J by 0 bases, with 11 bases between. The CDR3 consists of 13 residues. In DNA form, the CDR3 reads TGTGCCAGTGGGACCGGGATGAACACTGAAGCTTTCTTT. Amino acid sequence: CASGTGMNTEAFF.

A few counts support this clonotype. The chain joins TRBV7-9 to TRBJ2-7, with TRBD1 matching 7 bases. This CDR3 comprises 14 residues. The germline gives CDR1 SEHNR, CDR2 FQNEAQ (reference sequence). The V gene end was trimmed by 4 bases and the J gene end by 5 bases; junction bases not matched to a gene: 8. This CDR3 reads CASSSPTGKNEQYF. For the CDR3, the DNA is TGTGCCAGCAGCTCGCCGACAGGGAAGAACGAGCAGTACTTC.

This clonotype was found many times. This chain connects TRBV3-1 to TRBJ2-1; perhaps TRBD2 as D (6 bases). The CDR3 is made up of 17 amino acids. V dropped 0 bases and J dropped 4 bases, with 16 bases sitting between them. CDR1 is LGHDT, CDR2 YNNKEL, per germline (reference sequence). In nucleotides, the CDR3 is TGTGCCAGCAGCCAAGACGGAATGGGACTTGCTTACAATGAGCAGTTCTTC. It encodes CASSQDGMGLAYNEQFF.

CDR3 amino acids: CASNPAPDRAGETQYF. The CDR3 nucleotides read TGCGCCAGCAACCCAGCTCCCGACAGGGCGGGAGAGACCCAGTACTTC. The rearrangement joins TRBV4-1 to TRBJ2-5; TRBD1 agrees at 7 bases. This CDR3 spans 16 amino acids. The V segment lost 7 bases and the J segment 4 bases; nucleotides outside the gene matches: 15. Germline CDR1 reads MGHRA; CDR2 reads YSYEKL.

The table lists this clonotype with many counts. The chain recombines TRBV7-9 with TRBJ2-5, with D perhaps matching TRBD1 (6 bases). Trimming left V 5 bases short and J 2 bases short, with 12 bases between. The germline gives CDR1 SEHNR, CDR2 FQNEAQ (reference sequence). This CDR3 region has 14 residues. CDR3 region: CASSPTGTQETQYF. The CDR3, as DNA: TGTGCCAGCAGCCCGACCGGGACACAAGAGACCCAGTACTTC. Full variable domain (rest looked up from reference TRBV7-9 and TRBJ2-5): DTGVSQNPRHKITKRGQNVTFRCDPISEHNRLYWYRQTLGQGPEFLTYFQNEAQLEKSRLLSDRFSAERPKGSFSTLEIQRTEQGDSAMYLCASSPTGTQETQYFGPGTRLLVL.

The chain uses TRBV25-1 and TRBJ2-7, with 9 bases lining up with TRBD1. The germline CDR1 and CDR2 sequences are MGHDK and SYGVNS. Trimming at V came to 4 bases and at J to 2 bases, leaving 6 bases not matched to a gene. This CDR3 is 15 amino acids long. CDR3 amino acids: CASSGWDRATYEQYF. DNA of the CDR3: TGTGCCAGCAGTGGATGGGACAGGGCCACCTACGAGCAGTACTTC.

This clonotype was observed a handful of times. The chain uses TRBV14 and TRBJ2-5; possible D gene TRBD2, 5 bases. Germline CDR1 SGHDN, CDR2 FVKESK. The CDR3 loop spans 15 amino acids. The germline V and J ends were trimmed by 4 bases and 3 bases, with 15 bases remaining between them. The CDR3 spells CASSLYRGREETQYF. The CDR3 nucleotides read TGTGCCAGCAGCCTGTACAGAGGGAGAGAAGAGACCCAGTACTTC. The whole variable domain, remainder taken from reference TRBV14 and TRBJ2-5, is EAGVTQFPSHSVIEKGQTVTLRCDPISGHDNLYWYRRVMGKEIKFLLHFVKESKQDESGMPNNRFLAERTGGTYSTLKVQPAELEDSGVYFCASSLYRGREETQYFGPGTRLLVL.

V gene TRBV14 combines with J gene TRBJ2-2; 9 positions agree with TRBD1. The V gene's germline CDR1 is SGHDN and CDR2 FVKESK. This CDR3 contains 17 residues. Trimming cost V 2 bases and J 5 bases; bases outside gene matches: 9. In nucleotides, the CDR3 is TGTGCCAGCAGCCAAATCATAATACAGGGGGCGACCGGGGAGCTGTTTTTT. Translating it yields CASSQIIIQGATGELFF.

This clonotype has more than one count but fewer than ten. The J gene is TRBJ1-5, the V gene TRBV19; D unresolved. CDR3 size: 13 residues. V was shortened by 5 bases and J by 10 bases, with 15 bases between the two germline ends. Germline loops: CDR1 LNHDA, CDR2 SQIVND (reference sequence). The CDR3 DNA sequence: TGTGCCAGTAGTCTGCAAGACCAGAATCCCCAGCATTTT. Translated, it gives CASSLQDQNPQHF. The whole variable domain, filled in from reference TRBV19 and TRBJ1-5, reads DGGITQSPKYLFRKEGQNVTLSCEQNLNHDAMYWYRQDPGQGLRLIYYSQIVNDFQKGDIAEGYSVSREKKESFPLTVTSAQKNPTAFYLCASSLQDQNPQHFGDGTRLSIL.

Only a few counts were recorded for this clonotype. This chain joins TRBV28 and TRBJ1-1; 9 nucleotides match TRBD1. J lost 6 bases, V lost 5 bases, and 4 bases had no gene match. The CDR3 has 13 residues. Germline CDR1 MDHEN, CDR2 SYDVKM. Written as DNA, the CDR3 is TGTGCCAGCAGTATAGACAGGGGGGCTGAAGCTTTCTTT. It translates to CASSIDRGAEAFF. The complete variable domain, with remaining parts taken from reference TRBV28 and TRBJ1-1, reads DVKVTQSSRYLVKRTGEKVFLECVQDMDHENMFWYRQDPGLGLRLIYFSYDVKMKEKGDIPEGYSVSREKKERFSLILESASTNQTSMYLCASSIDRGAEAFFGQGTRLTVV.

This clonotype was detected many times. The CDR3 DNA follows: TGTGCCTGGAGTGGATTAGCGGGAGGGCCCTATACGCAGTATTTT. This sequence encodes CAWSGLAGGPYTQYF. This sequence joins TRBV30 and TRBJ2-3; 11 positions agree with TRBD2. The trim removed 1 base at V and 7 bases at J, leaving 7 bases unmatched. Germline CDR1 reads GTSNPN; CDR2 reads SVGIG (reference sequence). CDR3 size: 15 residues.

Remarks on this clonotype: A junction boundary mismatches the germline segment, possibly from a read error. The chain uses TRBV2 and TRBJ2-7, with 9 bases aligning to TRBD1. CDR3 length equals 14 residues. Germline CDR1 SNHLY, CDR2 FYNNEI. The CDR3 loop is CASSEAGTGSEQYF. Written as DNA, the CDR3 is TGTGCCAGCAGCGAAGCGGGGACAGGGTCCGAGCAGTACTTC. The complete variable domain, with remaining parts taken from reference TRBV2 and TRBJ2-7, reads EPEVTQTPSHQVTQMGQEVILRCVPISNHLYFYWYRQILGQKVEFLVSFYNNEISEKSEIFDDQFSVERPDGSNFTLKIRSTKLEDSAMYFCASSEAGTGSEQYFGPGTRLTVT.

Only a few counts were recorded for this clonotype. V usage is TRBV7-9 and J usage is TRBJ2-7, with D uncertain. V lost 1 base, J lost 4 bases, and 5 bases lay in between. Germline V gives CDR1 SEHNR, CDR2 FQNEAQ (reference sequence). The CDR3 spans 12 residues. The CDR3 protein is CASSLVGYEQYF. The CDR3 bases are TGTGCCAGCAGCTTAGTTGGTTACGAGCAGTACTTC.

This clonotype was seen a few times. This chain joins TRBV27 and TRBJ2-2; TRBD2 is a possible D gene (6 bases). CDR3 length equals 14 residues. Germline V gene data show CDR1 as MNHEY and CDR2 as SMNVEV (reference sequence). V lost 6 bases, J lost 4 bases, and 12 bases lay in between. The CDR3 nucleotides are TGTGCCAGCAGACGGGAGTTGGGCACCGGGGAGCTGTTTTTT. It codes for CASRRELGTGELFF.

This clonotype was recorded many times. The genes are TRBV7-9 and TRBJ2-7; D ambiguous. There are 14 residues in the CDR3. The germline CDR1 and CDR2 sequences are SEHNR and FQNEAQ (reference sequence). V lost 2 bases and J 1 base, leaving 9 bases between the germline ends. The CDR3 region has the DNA TGTGCCAGCAGCTTACCGTCCGGGTCCTACGAGCAGTACTTC. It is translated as CASSLPSGSYEQYF.

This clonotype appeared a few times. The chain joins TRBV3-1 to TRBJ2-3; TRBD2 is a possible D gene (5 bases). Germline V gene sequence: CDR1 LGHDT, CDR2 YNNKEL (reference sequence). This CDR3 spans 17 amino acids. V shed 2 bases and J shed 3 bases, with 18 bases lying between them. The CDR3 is CASSQLVGSGRTDTQYF. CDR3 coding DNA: TGTGCCAGCAGCCAACTAGTCGGTAGTGGGAGAACAGATACGCAGTATTTT.